What follows are 19 T cell receptor beta chains derived from one specimen sequenced in a study of T cell changes during pregnancy in multiple sclerosis. The assay was immunoSEQ multiplex PCR, and TCRdb's table has in-frame clones only and misses some. The sample lists 90,000 or so clones; around 90% were seen once. The source was peripheral blood, collected in the first trimester of pregnancy. The receptors were gathered from a female donor in good health, enrolled as a control in a pregnancy study.

This sequence joins TRBV7-2 and TRBJ2-1; tentative D call: TRBD2 (6 bases). The ends were cut back, 5 bases at V and 9 bases at J, with 17 bases in the middle. CDR3 length: 14 amino acids. Germline V gene sequence: CDR1 SGHTA, CDR2 FQGNSA. The CDR3 sequence: CASSDRRGSSEQFF. The CDR3 nucleotides read TGTGCCAGCAGCGACCGGAGGGGCTCGAGTGAGCAGTTCTTC.

This clone occurred once. This rearrangement joins TRBV4-2 to TRBJ2-7; D call uncertain. V was shortened by 0 bases and J by 3 bases, with 9 bases between the two germline ends. Germline V lookup: CDR1 LGHNA, CDR2 YNFKEQ. This CDR3 has 14 residues. CDR3 residues: CASSQDLTHYEQYF. CDR3 nucleotide sequence: TGTGCCAGCAGCCAAGATCTTACACACTACGAGCAGTACTTC.

This chain uses TRBV11-2 with TRBJ2-2; TRBD2 might be the D (5 bases). The CDR3 length is 14 residues. Germline V lookup: CDR1 SGHAT, CDR2 FQNNGV. Deletions cut 5 bases from V and 1 base from J, with 8 bases between. The CDR3 nucleotides read TGTGCCAGCAGCCAAACTAGGAACACCGGGGAGCTGTTTTTT. Encoded protein: CASSQTRNTGELFF.

Written as DNA, the CDR3 is TGTGCCACCAGCAGAGATGCAGCCCGACAGGGCGAAGCTTTCTTT. It yields the protein CATSRDAARQGEAFF. J is TRBJ1-1 and V is TRBV15; the match to TRBD1 covers 7 bases. After removal of 0 bases from V and 8 bases from J, the junction contained 9 bases not matched to a gene. The CDR3 totals 15 residues. Germline CDR1 reads LNHNV; CDR2 reads YYDKDF (reference sequence).

The genes are TRBV2 and TRBJ1-1; D is perhaps TRBD1 (5 bases). This CDR3 contains 11 residues. V lost 6 bases, J lost 7 bases, and 9 bases lay in between. Germline V lookup: CDR1 SNHLY, CDR2 FYNNEI. Written as DNA, the CDR3 is TGTGCCAGCAGCGGCGGGGGTGAAGCTTTCTTT. Protein product: CASSGGGEAFF.

This chain links TRBV6-6 with TRBJ1-5; a possible D gene is TRBD1 (5 bases). Germline V lookup: CDR1 MNHNY, CDR2 SVGAGI (reference sequence). The CDR3 covers 13 residues. Trimming took 7 bases from V and 7 from J, leaving 14 bases between them. The CDR3 here is CASNTRGDQPQHF. CDR3 nucleotides: TGTGCCAGCAATACCCGGGGGGACCAGCCCCAGCATTTT.

This clone has a handful of counts. The gene calls are TRBV6-5 and TRBJ1-6, with D tentatively TRBD1 (6 bases). The CDR3 extends over 14 amino acids. With 6 bases removed from V and 10 bases from J, the gap between germline ends came to 16 bases. The germline V gene has CDR1 MNHEY and CDR2 SVGAGI. In nucleotides, the CDR3 is TGTGCCAGCAGGTCCGGGACATTTTCCTCACCCCTCCACTTT. This gives the protein CASRSGTFSSPLHF.

The table lists this clone with a count of one. V usage is TRBV4-3 and J usage is TRBJ2-1; a weak D match, TRBD1 (6 bases). The CDR3 totals 15 residues. Per the germline V gene, CDR1 is LGHNA and CDR2 is YSLEER. V lost 4 bases, J lost 3 bases, and 13 bases lay in between. The CDR3 reads CASSLHRVDYNEQFF. CDR3 in DNA: TGCGCCAGCAGCCTCCACAGGGTTGACTACAATGAGCAGTTCTTC.

This rearrangement joins TRBV11-3 to TRBJ1-2; maybe TRBD1 (6 bases). The germline V and J ends were trimmed by 1 base and 6 bases, with 6 bases remaining between them. Germline V gene sequence: CDR1 SGHNT, CDR2 YENEEA. The CDR3 loop spans 12 amino acids. The DNA for the CDR3 is TGTGCCAGCAGCTTAGCAGGGGATGGCTACACCTTC. Encoded protein: CASSLAGDGYTF.

CDR3 protein: CASRLQGSTEAFF. For the CDR3, the DNA is TGTGCCAGCAGGCTACAGGGGAGCACTGAAGCTTTCTTT. This chain connects TRBV28 to TRBJ1-1; 7 bases are a match to TRBD1. CDR3 size: 13 residues. After removal of 6 bases from V and 4 bases from J, the junction contained 5 bases not matched to a gene. Germline lookup yields CDR1 MDHEN and CDR2 SYDVKM.

The chain couples TRBV4-2 to TRBJ2-1, with D perhaps matching TRBD1 (5 bases). This CDR3 spans 15 amino acids. Trimming stripped 2 bases from V and 8 bases from J, with 16 bases between. The germline gives CDR1 LGHNA, CDR2 YNFKEQ. CDR3 nucleotide sequence: TGTGCCAGCAGCCAACAGGTAGGGGTTGTCGATGAGCAGTTCTTC. This sequence encodes CASSQQVGVVDEQFF.

J is TRBJ2-1 and V is TRBV5-1, with TRBD2 identical over 12 bases. The CDR3 spans 16 residues. Germline CDR1 reads SGHRS; CDR2 reads YFSETQ. J was trimmed by 0 bases and V by 5 bases; bases with no gene match: 3. The CDR3 spells CASSWTSGDSYNEQFF. CDR3 in DNA: TGCGCCAGCAGTTGGACTAGCGGGGACTCCTACAATGAGCAGTTCTTC.

A single count supports this clone. V gene TRBV11-2 combines with J gene TRBJ1-2, with D possibly being TRBD1 (6 bases). The CDR3 contains 16 residues. Germline V gives CDR1 SGHAT, CDR2 FQNNGV. Trimming stripped 5 bases from V and 6 bases from J, with 22 bases between. DNA for the CDR3: TGTGCCAGCAGCCCCCGGGCAGGGGAGGGGAGGGATGGCTACACCTTC. Protein sequence: CASSPRAGEGRDGYTF.

The DNA of the CDR3 is TGTGCCAGCAGACAGGTCCAACACTATGGCTACACCTTC. Translated, it gives CASRQVQHYGYTF. The chain links TRBV6-6 to TRBJ1-2, with D possibly being TRBD1 (5 bases). The CDR3 runs 13 residues. Trimming removed 6 bases from V and 3 bases from J, with 11 bases in between. The germline gives CDR1 MNHNY, CDR2 SVGAGI (reference sequence).

This chain connects TRBV13 to TRBJ1-2; no definite D call. CDR3 length equals 14 residues. Looked up from germline, CDR1 is PRHDT and CDR2 is FYEKMQ (reference sequence). V was shortened by 6 bases and J by 4 bases, with 15 bases between the two germline ends. This CDR3 reads CASRRRDSSYGYTF. The CDR3 DNA reads as TGTGCCAGCAGGCGCCGGGATTCGAGCTATGGCTACACCTTC. Full variable domain (missing parts from reference TRBV13 and TRBJ1-2): AAGVIQSPRHLIKEKRETATLKCYPIPRHDTVYWYQQGPGQDPQFLISFYEKMQSDKGSIPDRFSAQQFSDYHSELNMSSLELGDSALYFCASRRRDSSYGYTFGSGTRLTVV.

In the case of this clone: Relative to the germline gene, one junction end is altered; a read error may explain this. V usage is TRBV5-1 and J usage is TRBJ1-2; TRBD1 matches 8 bases. The germline gives CDR1 SGHRS, CDR2 YFSETQ. CDR3 length: 11 residues. The CDR3 spells CASSLGTGKHF. CDR3 nucleotide sequence: TGCGCCAGCAGCTTGGGGACAGGGAAGCACTTC.

V gene TRBV19 combines with J gene TRBJ1-2; D unclear. Trimming removed 9 bases at V and 8 bases at J, with 13 bases between. Germline lookup yields CDR1 LNHDA and CDR2 SQIVND (reference sequence). This CDR3 is 11 amino acids long. CDR3 coding DNA: TGTGCCAGCCTGGGCCACGGAGGCTACACCTTC. It specifies CASLGHGGYTF.

The chain couples TRBV9 to TRBJ1-1; D possibly corresponds to TRBD1 (5 bases). Germline lookup yields CDR1 SGDLS and CDR2 YYNGEE. Trimming took off 4 bases at V and 3 bases at J, with 10 bases between the two ends. The CDR3 runs to 13 residues. This CDR3 reads CASSSTGDTEAFF. CDR3 in DNA: TGTGCCAGCAGCAGCACGGGGGACACTGAAGCTTTCTTT.

The J gene is TRBJ1-5, the V gene TRBV18, with 7 bases lining up with TRBD1. Germline V CDR1 and CDR2: KGHSH, LQKENI. The CDR3 extends over 15 amino acids. Trimming at V came to 2 bases and at J to 3 bases, leaving 4 bases not matched to a gene. CDR3 loop: CASSPRQGNNQPQHF. In DNA, the CDR3 is TGTGCCAGCTCACCAAGACAGGGAAACAATCAGCCCCAGCATTTT.